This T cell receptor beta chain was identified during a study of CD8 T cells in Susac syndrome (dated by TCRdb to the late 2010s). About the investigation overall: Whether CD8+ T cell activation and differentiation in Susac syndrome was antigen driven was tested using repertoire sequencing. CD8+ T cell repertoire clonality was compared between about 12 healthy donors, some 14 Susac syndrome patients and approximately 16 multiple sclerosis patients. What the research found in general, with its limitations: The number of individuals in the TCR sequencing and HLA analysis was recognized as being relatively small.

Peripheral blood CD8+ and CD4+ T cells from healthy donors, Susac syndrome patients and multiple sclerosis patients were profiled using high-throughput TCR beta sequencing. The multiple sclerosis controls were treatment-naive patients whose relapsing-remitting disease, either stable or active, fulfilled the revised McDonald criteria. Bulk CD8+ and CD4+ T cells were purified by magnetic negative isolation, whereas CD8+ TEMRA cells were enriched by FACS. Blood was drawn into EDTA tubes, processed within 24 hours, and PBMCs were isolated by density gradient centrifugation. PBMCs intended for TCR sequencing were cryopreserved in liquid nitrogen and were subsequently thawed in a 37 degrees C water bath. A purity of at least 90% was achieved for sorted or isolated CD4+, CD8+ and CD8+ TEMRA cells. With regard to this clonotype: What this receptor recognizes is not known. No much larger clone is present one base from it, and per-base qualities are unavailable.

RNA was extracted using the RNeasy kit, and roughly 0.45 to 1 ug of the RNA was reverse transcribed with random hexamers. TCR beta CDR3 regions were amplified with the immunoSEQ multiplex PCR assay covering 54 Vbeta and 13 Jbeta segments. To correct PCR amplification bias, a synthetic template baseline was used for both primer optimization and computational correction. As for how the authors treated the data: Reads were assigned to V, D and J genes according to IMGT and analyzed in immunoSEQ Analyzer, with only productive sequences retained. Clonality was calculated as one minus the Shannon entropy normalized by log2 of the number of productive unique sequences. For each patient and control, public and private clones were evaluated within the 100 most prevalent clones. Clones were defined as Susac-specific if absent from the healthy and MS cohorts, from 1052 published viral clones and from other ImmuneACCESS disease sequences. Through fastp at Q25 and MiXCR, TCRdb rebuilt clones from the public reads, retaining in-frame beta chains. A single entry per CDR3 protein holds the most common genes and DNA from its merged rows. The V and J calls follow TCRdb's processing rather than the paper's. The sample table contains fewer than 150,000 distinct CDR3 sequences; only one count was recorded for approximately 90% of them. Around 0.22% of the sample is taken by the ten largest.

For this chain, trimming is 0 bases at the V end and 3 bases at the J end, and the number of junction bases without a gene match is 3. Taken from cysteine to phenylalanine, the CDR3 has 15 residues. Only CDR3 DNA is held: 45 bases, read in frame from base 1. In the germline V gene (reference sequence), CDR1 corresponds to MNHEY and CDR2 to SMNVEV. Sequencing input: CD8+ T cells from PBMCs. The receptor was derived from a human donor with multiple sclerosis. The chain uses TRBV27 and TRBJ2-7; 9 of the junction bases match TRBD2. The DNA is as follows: TGTGCCAGCAGTTTATCCCTAGCGGGAATCTACGAGCAGTACTTC. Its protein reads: CASSLSLAGIYEQYF.